The 8 T cell receptor beta chains below all came from one sample that was sequenced in a study of control samples from healthy donors and cancer patients. Sequencing used immunoSEQ multiplex PCR; TCRdb keeps in-frame clones, though not all of them. The repertoire includes some 130,000 clones, 80% to 95% of them detected once, and less than 7% sits in the top ten. What was sequenced was blood. The receptors here all came from a man aged 18 to 30 in good health.

The V gene is TRBV14, the J gene TRBJ1-6, with D unresolved. Germline V lookup: CDR1 SGHDN, CDR2 FVKESK. Trimming pared 0 bases from V and 0 bases from J, leaving 15 bases between. This CDR3 spans 19 amino acids. The CDR3 protein is CASSQEGLWNSSYNSPLHF. The CDR3 region has the DNA TGTGCCAGCAGCCAAGAGGGATTATGGAACAGCTCCTATAATTCACCCCTCCACTTT.

The rearrangement joins TRBV4-1 to TRBJ1-2; D is unclear. Per the germline V gene, CDR1 is MGHRA and CDR2 is YSYEKL. V was trimmed by 1 base and J by 6 bases, leaving 12 bases between them. This CDR3 spans 14 amino acids. The chain's CDR3 is CASSQVGPRDGYTF. CDR3 in DNA: TGCGCCAGCAGCCAAGTCGGCCCGAGAGATGGCTACACCTTC.

This clone was picked up a small number of times. V gene TRBV7-9 combines with J gene TRBJ2-1; 12 nucleotides agree with TRBD2. This CDR3 has 14 residues. V was pared by 5 bases and J by 4 bases, with 0 bases of the junction left unmatched. Germline V gene data show CDR1 as SEHNR and CDR2 as FQNEAQ (reference sequence). The CDR3 here is CASSGLAGYNEQFF. The CDR3 region has the DNA TGTGCCAGCAGCGGACTAGCGGGGTACAATGAGCAGTTCTTC.

V usage is TRBV2 and J usage is TRBJ1-1; TRBD1 matches at 10 bases. Germline-derived CDR1 and CDR2 are SNHLY and FYNNEI. With 6 bases clipped from V and 6 bases from J, the junction kept 4 bases outside the gene matches. This CDR3 has 13 amino acids. The CDR3 bases are TGTGCCAGCAGCGAGACAGGGGGCCCTGAAGCTTTCTTT. Encoded protein: CASSETGGPEAFF.

J is TRBJ2-4 and V is TRBV5-4; the D gene could be TRBD1 or TRBD2 (7 bases each). The CDR3 length is 14 residues. Germline V CDR1 and CDR2: SGHNT, YYREEE (reference sequence). V was pared by 4 bases and J by 8 bases, with 16 bases between. The CDR3 is CASSISGGEYIQYF. The CDR3 nucleotides read TGTGCCAGCAGCATTTCAGGGGGGGAGTACATTCAGTACTTC.

J is TRBJ1-5 and V is TRBV7-9; D is undetermined. The V end lost 1 base, the J end lost 5 bases, and 9 bases lay between the germline ends. Per the germline V gene, CDR1 is SEHNR and CDR2 is FQNEAQ (reference sequence). The length of the CDR3 is 14 residues. The CDR3 DNA sequence: TGTGCCAGCAGCTTAGGCATCAGAGATCAGCCCCAGCATTTT. Translating gives CASSLGIRDQPQHF.

This clone is a singleton in its sample. This rearrangement joins TRBV5-1 to TRBJ2-5, with 7 nucleotides matching TRBD2. CDR1 is SGHRS and CDR2 is YFSETQ in the germline V gene. V shed 4 bases, J shed 0 bases, and the junction held 9 bases outside the gene matches. This CDR3 is 16 amino acids long. CDR3 sequence: CASSPGTNRYQETQYF. Written as DNA, the CDR3 is TGCGCCAGCAGCCCCGGGACTAACCGGTACCAAGAGACCCAGTACTTC.

In its sample, this clone was seen a few times. The rearrangement uses TRBV19 and TRBJ2-3; D possibly uses TRBD1 or TRBD2 (5 bases each). V lost 3 bases to trimming and J lost 2 bases, with 12 bases between them. Germline CDR1 is LNHDA and CDR2 is SQIVND (reference sequence). The CDR3 runs 15 residues. CDR3 sequence: CASSIRGEPTDTQYF. As DNA, the CDR3 is TGTGCCAGTAGTATTCGAGGGGAACCCACAGATACGCAGTATTTT.